This T cell receptor (beta chain) was recovered during a study of shared clonotypes between healthy human individuals. Study at large: The study drew on two women and three men aged 18 to 49 as donors.

Study conclusions and caveats: Although depth was large, rarefaction showed that sequencing of the sorted subsets was incomplete.

Deep was the level used in running the assay. The material for each subset, its genomic DNA, was split evenly across several immunoSEQ plates. Generated by immunoSEQ multiplex PCR, the TCRdb table keeps only in-frame clones and is missing some. This sample yields under 650,000 clones, of which 90% to 96% are seen a single time; 0.055% to 0.075% belongs to the top ten. CDR1 SNHLY and CDR2 FYNNEI come from the germline V gene. CDR3 length: 16 amino acids. V was trimmed by 4 bases and J by 5 bases, leaving 19 bases between them. For this clone: Its antigen is currently unknown.

The rearrangement joins TRBV2 to TRBJ2-3; TRBD1 might be the D (5 bases). The sample consisted of naive CD4+ T cells sorted from blood. Described subset: CD45RA+ positively selected. This TCR was sampled from a woman in her 30s in good health. The chain's CDR3 is CASSALRVGLKDTQYF. In nucleotides, the CDR3 is TGTGCCAGCAGTGCCCTCCGAGTGGGGCTGAAAGATACGCAGTATTTT.